The 14 T cell receptor beta chains below all came from one sample that was sequenced in a study of liver allograft versus peripheral blood T cells. For the study at large: Blood and transplanted-liver T cell receptor repertoires from recipients were compared.

Via MiXCR, TCRdb re-called the reads, giving one row per CDR3 protein. The top ten hold over 5% of the sample, which has about 10,000 distinct CDR3 sequences, roughly 22% seen once. All receptors come from a human patient who had a liver transplant. Part of the T cells may come from the graft donor.

This clonotype showed up just a few times. This chain joins TRBV30 and TRBJ2-3; D remains ambiguous. The CDR3 is made up of 15 amino acids. Looked up from germline, CDR1 is GTSNPN and CDR2 is SVGIG (reference sequence). Trimming shortened V by 0 bases and J by 0 bases, and 10 bases separated the two germline ends. The CDR3 DNA is TGTGCCTGGAGTGTGGGCACAACTAGCACAGATACGCAGTATTTT. This translates into CAWSVGTTSTDTQYF.

The chain recombines TRBV14 with TRBJ2-7; unclear D gene. The V end was cut by 0 bases, the J end by 2 bases, with 20 bases between. The CDR3 is 18 amino acids. CDR1 is SGHDN and CDR2 is FVKESK in the germline V gene. As DNA, the CDR3 is TGTGCCAGCAGCCAAGATGGGAAGTTTGCGACCACCGCCTACGAGCAGTACTTC. This translates into CASSQDGKFATTAYEQYF.

This clonotype was observed a handful of times. The genes are TRBV20-1 and TRBJ2-2, with 9 bases identical to TRBD2. V lost 5 bases to trimming and J lost 2 bases; unmatched junction nucleotides: 9. The germline gives CDR1 DFQATT, CDR2 SNEGSKA (reference sequence). This CDR3 is 16 amino acids long. The DNA of the CDR3 is TGCAGTGCTCCCATTGGACTAGCGAGTAACACCGGGGAGCTGTTTTTT. Its translation: CSAPIGLASNTGELFF.

This clonotype qualifies as medium-sized. The CDR3 reads CASRTLSGYYNEQFF. DNA for the CDR3: TGTGCCAGCAGGACCCTTAGCGGATACTACAATGAGCAGTTCTTC. The chain employs TRBV6-5 and TRBJ2-1; D might be TRBD2 (6 bases). CDR1 MNHEY and CDR2 SVGAGI come from the germline V gene. This CDR3 is 15 amino acids long. V dropped 6 bases and J dropped 3 bases, with 15 bases sitting between them.

This clonotype counts as medium-sized. The rearrangement uses TRBV19 and TRBJ2-5; TRBD1 matches at 7 bases. CDR3 length: 14 amino acids. Germline-derived CDR1 and CDR2 are LNHDA and SQIVND (reference sequence). V lost 10 bases to trimming and J lost 3 bases; unmatched junction nucleotides: 11. The CDR3 DNA reads TGTGCCACGTCCGGGACAGTGATAAAAGAGACCCAGTACTTC. It specifies CATSGTVIKETQYF. The whole variable domain, remainder taken from reference TRBV19 and TRBJ2-5, is DGGITQSPKYLFRKEGQNVTLSCEQNLNHDAMYWYRQDPGQGLRLIYYSQIVNDFQKGDIAEGYSVSREKKESFPLTVTSAQKNPTAFYLCATSGTVIKETQYFGPGTRLLVL.

This clonotype was seen a handful of times. The rearrangement uses TRBV12-3 or TRBV12-4 and TRBJ1-1; the D gene is possibly TRBD1 (6 bases). The ends were cut back, 6 bases at V and 3 bases at J, with 14 bases in the middle. CDR3 length equals 14 residues. This chain's CDR3 is CASRHGTLHTEAFF. The DNA for the CDR3 is TGTGCCAGCAGGCACGGGACATTACACACTGAAGCTTTCTTT.

By proportion, this clonotype is medium-sized. The chain is built from TRBV18 and TRBJ1-1; D possibly corresponds to TRBD1 (5 bases). Per the germline V gene, CDR1 is KGHSH and CDR2 is LQKENI. The V and J ends lost 3 bases and 5 bases respectively, with 7 bases between them. This CDR3 has 12 residues. The CDR3 nucleotides are TGTGCCAGCTCACCGGAGGGGACTGAAGCTTTCTTT. Its protein is CASSPEGTEAFF.

V usage is TRBV28 and J usage is TRBJ1-2; D uncertain. This CDR3 has 12 amino acids. CDR1 and CDR2 (germline): MDHEN, SYDVKM. V lost 6 bases to trimming and J lost 7 bases, with 12 bases between them. The CDR3 region has the DNA TGTGCCAGCAGCTCGGAAGTTAGTGGCTACACCTTC. Amino acid sequence: CASSSEVSGYTF.

Judged by abundance, this clonotype is medium-sized (0.01 to 0.1%). The chain is built from TRBV29-1 and TRBJ2-2; no firm D call. V was clipped by 3 bases and J by 4 bases, with 9 bases between them. The CDR3 covers 13 residues. Germline CDR1 and CDR2: SQVTM and ANQGSEA. The CDR3 sequence: CSVEGFSTGELFF. CDR3 nucleotides: TGCAGCGTTGAGGGCTTTTCCACCGGGGAGCTGTTTTTT.

The chain is built from TRBV14 and TRBJ2-1, with 7 bases that match TRBD2. Germline loops: CDR1 SGHDN, CDR2 FVKESK. The trim removed 4 bases at V and 6 bases at J, leaving 21 bases unmatched. This CDR3 has 19 residues. CDR3 DNA sequence: TGTGCCAGCAGCCGAGAACGGCTTATCCCACAGACTAGCCCCAATGAGCAGTTCTTC. The encoded protein is CASSRERLIPQTSPNEQFF.

V is TRBV6-1 and J is TRBJ1-5; D remains unclear. Germline V gives CDR1 MNHNS, CDR2 SASEGT. V lost 6 bases to trimming and J lost 0 bases, with 6 bases between them. The CDR3 spans 13 residues. CDR3 in DNA: TGTGCCAGCAGATGGAATAGCAATCAGCCCCAGCATTTT. It translates to CASRWNSNQPQHF.

In this sample, this clonotype turned up a few times. The gene calls are TRBV28 and TRBJ1-5; D ambiguous. This CDR3 contains 16 residues. Trimming stripped 7 bases from V and 5 bases from J, with 21 bases between. CDR1 and CDR2 from the germline V gene are MDHEN and SYDVKM. CDR3 coding DNA: TGTGCCAGCACCCCCGCCGGTCTTGGCCCCCATCAGCCCCAGCATTTT. This sequence encodes CASTPAGLGPHQPQHF.

The chain employs TRBV6-5 and TRBJ1-1; D might be TRBD1 (6 bases). Germline CDR1 is MNHEY and CDR2 is SVGAGI. CDR3 length: 15 amino acids. Trimming pared 0 bases from V and 4 bases from J, leaving 12 bases between. The CDR3 spells CASSYSPGGLTEAFF. In DNA form, the CDR3 reads TGTGCCAGCAGTTACTCCCCTGGGGGGCTCACTGAAGCTTTCTTT.

This clonotype appeared a few times. The gene calls are TRBV20-1 and TRBJ1-2, with TRBD1 as a possible D gene (6 bases). Germline V gene sequence: CDR1 DFQATT, CDR2 SNEGSKA (reference sequence). The CDR3 has 15 amino acids. Between the trimmed V and J ends, which lost 0 bases and 0 bases, there was a span of 11 bases. The CDR3 spells CSARDWGPANYGYTF. DNA of the CDR3: TGCAGTGCTAGAGATTGGGGGCCAGCTAACTATGGCTACACCTTC.